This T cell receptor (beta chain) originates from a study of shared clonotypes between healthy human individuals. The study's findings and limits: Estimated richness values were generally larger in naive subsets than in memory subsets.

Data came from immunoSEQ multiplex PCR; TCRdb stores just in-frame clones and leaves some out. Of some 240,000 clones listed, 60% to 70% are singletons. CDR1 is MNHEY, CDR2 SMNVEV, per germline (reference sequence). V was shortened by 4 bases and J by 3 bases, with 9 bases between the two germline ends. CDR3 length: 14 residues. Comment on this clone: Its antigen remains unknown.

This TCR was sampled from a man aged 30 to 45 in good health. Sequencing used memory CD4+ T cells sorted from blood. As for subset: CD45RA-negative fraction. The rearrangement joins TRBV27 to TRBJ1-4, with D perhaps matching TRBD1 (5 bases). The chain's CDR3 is CASSSDRSNEKLFF. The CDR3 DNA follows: TGTGCCAGCAGTTCCGACAGATCTAATGAAAAACTGTTTTTT.